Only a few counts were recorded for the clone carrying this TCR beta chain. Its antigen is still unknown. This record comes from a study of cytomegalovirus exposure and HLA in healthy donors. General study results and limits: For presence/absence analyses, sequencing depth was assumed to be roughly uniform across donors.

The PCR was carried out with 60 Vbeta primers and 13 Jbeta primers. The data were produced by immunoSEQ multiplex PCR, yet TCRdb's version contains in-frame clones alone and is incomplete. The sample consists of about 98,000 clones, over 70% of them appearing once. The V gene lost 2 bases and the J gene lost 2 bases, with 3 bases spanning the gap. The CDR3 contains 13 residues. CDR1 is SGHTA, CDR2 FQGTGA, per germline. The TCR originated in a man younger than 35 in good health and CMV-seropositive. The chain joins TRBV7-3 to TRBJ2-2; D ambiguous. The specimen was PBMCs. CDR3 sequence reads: CASSLSNTGELFF. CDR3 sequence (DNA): TGTGCCAGCAGCTTATCAAACACCGGGGAGCTGTTTTTT.